The rows below give T cell receptor beta chains drawn from one sample of a study of molecular identifiers for immune sequencing clone quantification. TCRdb itself ran the PCR reads through MiXCR, one entry per CDR3 protein. This sample has about half a million distinct CDR3 sequences; about 20% occur once, and the top ten carry 0.7% to 0.95%. Sequenced sample: naive CD8+ T cells from blood, with Jurkat cell RNA spiked in. The receptor source for this set is a human donor in good health. Some libraries in this study had Jurkat cell RNA spiked in. The CDR3 runs from the conserved cysteine through the conserved F or W. A D gene is named only where the DNA matches it firmly.

d_gene,j_gene,v_gene,CDR3aa
TRBD1,TRBJ1-1,TRBV20-1,CSAWPPGTGGRMAEAFF
NA,TRBJ2-7,TRBV20-1,CSARLLSTGYEQYF
NA,TRBJ1-2,TRBV29-1,CSVEGGGRNYGYAF
NA,TRBJ1-3,TRBV3-1,CASSQDWAQASGNTIYF
NA,TRBJ1-1,TRBV4-3,CASSQDRGPGSEAFF
NA,TRBJ1-4,TRBV4-3,CASSQDDMRGLTNEKLFF
NA,TRBJ1-1,TRBV7-8,CASSLVHSAAGNTEAFF
TRBD2,TRBJ2-3,TRBV27,CASSLLGTSGPDTQYF
NA,TRBJ2-3,TRBV5-5,CASSAARGLTDTQYF
NA,TRBJ1-5,TRBV11-2,CASSPSGLNQPQHF
TRBD1,TRBJ2-7,TRBV6-2/TRBV6-3,CASSYGTVEQYF
NA,TRBJ1-3,TRBV4-3,CASSQDSGGSSGNTIYF
TRBD2,TRBJ2-7,TRBV20-1,CSARDWSSKSGGLSYEQYF
NA,TRBJ1-5,TRBV7-9,CASSLMGGGQPQHF
NA,TRBJ2-3,TRBV28,CASSLSGTEDTQYF
TRBD2,TRBJ2-5,TRBV20-1,CSARVRLAGETQYF
TRBD1,TRBJ1-2,TRBV5-6,CASSLGQGDYGYTF
NA,TRBJ2-3,TRBV18,CASSPPGQELTDTQYF
TRBD2,TRBJ2-3,TRBV2,CASSRTSEPHTQYF
NA,TRBJ2-5,TRBV6-2/TRBV6-3,CASSPLGTQYF
NA,TRBJ2-7,TRBV5-1,CASSLGVNSYEQYF
NA,TRBJ1-6,TRBV7-9,CASSDGSNSPLHF
NA,TRBJ1-4,TRBV6-5,CASGRSPHEKLFF
NA,TRBJ2-1,TRBV27,CASSADRIDEQFF
TRBD1,TRBJ2-7,TRBV14,CASSQGQFEQYF
NA,TRBJ1-1,TRBV9,CASSVGHLNPQNTEAFF
NA,TRBJ1-6,TRBV11-2,CASSLDLVADNSPLHF
NA,TRBJ2-5,TRBV5-4,CASSLLMGLGETQYF
NA,TRBJ2-2,TRBV27,CASSFLGDTGELFF
TRBD1,TRBJ1-5,TRBV7-2,CASSPGTGELVTQHF
NA,TRBJ2-2,TRBV5-6,CASSLGRALTGELFF
NA,TRBJ2-6,TRBV7-9,CASSLGGLGANVLTF
NA,TRBJ1-6,TRBV20-1,CSVIPGARNSPLHF
NA,TRBJ2-5,TRBV5-6,CATSGNSQETQYF
TRBD2,TRBJ2-7,TRBV6-2/TRBV6-3,CASSAGGHEQYF
NA,TRBJ2-5,TRBV7-2,CASSLGDQRWGETQYF
NA,TRBJ2-7,TRBV15,CATSKIRDTMYEQYF
TRBD1,TRBJ1-2,TRBV6-5,CASISQGAGYTF
TRBD2,TRBJ2-2,TRBV20-1,CSARDRTRANTGELFF
TRBD1,TRBJ2-7,TRBV4-3,CASSLWTGGGVEQYF
TRBD1,TRBJ2-5,TRBV12-3/TRBV12-4,CASSPTRTGFNETQYF
NA,TRBJ2-1,TRBV6-5,CASSYSPVSEQFF
NA,TRBJ2-2,TRBV7-9,CASSFNWAAENTGELFF
NA,TRBJ2-1,TRBV3-2,CASKTPGLVSEQFF